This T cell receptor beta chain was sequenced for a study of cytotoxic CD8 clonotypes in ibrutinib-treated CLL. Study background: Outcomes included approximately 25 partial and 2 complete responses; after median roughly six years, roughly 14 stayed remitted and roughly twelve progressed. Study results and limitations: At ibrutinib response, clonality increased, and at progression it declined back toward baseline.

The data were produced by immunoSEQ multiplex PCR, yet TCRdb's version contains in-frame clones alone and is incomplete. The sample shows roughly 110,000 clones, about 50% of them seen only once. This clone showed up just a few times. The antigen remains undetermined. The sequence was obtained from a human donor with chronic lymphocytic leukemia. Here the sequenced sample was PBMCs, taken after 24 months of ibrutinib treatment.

The CDR3 region has the DNA TGTGCCAGCAGCCCCGGGGCGCTACGGACCCAGTACTTC. This sequence encodes CASSPGALRTQYF. The rearrangement uses TRBV7-3 and TRBJ2-5; D tentatively reads TRBD1 or TRBD2 (5 bases each). Deletions cut 5 bases from V and 7 bases from J, with 14 bases between. This CDR3 has 13 amino acids. CDR1 and CDR2 from the germline V gene are SGHTA and FQGTGA.